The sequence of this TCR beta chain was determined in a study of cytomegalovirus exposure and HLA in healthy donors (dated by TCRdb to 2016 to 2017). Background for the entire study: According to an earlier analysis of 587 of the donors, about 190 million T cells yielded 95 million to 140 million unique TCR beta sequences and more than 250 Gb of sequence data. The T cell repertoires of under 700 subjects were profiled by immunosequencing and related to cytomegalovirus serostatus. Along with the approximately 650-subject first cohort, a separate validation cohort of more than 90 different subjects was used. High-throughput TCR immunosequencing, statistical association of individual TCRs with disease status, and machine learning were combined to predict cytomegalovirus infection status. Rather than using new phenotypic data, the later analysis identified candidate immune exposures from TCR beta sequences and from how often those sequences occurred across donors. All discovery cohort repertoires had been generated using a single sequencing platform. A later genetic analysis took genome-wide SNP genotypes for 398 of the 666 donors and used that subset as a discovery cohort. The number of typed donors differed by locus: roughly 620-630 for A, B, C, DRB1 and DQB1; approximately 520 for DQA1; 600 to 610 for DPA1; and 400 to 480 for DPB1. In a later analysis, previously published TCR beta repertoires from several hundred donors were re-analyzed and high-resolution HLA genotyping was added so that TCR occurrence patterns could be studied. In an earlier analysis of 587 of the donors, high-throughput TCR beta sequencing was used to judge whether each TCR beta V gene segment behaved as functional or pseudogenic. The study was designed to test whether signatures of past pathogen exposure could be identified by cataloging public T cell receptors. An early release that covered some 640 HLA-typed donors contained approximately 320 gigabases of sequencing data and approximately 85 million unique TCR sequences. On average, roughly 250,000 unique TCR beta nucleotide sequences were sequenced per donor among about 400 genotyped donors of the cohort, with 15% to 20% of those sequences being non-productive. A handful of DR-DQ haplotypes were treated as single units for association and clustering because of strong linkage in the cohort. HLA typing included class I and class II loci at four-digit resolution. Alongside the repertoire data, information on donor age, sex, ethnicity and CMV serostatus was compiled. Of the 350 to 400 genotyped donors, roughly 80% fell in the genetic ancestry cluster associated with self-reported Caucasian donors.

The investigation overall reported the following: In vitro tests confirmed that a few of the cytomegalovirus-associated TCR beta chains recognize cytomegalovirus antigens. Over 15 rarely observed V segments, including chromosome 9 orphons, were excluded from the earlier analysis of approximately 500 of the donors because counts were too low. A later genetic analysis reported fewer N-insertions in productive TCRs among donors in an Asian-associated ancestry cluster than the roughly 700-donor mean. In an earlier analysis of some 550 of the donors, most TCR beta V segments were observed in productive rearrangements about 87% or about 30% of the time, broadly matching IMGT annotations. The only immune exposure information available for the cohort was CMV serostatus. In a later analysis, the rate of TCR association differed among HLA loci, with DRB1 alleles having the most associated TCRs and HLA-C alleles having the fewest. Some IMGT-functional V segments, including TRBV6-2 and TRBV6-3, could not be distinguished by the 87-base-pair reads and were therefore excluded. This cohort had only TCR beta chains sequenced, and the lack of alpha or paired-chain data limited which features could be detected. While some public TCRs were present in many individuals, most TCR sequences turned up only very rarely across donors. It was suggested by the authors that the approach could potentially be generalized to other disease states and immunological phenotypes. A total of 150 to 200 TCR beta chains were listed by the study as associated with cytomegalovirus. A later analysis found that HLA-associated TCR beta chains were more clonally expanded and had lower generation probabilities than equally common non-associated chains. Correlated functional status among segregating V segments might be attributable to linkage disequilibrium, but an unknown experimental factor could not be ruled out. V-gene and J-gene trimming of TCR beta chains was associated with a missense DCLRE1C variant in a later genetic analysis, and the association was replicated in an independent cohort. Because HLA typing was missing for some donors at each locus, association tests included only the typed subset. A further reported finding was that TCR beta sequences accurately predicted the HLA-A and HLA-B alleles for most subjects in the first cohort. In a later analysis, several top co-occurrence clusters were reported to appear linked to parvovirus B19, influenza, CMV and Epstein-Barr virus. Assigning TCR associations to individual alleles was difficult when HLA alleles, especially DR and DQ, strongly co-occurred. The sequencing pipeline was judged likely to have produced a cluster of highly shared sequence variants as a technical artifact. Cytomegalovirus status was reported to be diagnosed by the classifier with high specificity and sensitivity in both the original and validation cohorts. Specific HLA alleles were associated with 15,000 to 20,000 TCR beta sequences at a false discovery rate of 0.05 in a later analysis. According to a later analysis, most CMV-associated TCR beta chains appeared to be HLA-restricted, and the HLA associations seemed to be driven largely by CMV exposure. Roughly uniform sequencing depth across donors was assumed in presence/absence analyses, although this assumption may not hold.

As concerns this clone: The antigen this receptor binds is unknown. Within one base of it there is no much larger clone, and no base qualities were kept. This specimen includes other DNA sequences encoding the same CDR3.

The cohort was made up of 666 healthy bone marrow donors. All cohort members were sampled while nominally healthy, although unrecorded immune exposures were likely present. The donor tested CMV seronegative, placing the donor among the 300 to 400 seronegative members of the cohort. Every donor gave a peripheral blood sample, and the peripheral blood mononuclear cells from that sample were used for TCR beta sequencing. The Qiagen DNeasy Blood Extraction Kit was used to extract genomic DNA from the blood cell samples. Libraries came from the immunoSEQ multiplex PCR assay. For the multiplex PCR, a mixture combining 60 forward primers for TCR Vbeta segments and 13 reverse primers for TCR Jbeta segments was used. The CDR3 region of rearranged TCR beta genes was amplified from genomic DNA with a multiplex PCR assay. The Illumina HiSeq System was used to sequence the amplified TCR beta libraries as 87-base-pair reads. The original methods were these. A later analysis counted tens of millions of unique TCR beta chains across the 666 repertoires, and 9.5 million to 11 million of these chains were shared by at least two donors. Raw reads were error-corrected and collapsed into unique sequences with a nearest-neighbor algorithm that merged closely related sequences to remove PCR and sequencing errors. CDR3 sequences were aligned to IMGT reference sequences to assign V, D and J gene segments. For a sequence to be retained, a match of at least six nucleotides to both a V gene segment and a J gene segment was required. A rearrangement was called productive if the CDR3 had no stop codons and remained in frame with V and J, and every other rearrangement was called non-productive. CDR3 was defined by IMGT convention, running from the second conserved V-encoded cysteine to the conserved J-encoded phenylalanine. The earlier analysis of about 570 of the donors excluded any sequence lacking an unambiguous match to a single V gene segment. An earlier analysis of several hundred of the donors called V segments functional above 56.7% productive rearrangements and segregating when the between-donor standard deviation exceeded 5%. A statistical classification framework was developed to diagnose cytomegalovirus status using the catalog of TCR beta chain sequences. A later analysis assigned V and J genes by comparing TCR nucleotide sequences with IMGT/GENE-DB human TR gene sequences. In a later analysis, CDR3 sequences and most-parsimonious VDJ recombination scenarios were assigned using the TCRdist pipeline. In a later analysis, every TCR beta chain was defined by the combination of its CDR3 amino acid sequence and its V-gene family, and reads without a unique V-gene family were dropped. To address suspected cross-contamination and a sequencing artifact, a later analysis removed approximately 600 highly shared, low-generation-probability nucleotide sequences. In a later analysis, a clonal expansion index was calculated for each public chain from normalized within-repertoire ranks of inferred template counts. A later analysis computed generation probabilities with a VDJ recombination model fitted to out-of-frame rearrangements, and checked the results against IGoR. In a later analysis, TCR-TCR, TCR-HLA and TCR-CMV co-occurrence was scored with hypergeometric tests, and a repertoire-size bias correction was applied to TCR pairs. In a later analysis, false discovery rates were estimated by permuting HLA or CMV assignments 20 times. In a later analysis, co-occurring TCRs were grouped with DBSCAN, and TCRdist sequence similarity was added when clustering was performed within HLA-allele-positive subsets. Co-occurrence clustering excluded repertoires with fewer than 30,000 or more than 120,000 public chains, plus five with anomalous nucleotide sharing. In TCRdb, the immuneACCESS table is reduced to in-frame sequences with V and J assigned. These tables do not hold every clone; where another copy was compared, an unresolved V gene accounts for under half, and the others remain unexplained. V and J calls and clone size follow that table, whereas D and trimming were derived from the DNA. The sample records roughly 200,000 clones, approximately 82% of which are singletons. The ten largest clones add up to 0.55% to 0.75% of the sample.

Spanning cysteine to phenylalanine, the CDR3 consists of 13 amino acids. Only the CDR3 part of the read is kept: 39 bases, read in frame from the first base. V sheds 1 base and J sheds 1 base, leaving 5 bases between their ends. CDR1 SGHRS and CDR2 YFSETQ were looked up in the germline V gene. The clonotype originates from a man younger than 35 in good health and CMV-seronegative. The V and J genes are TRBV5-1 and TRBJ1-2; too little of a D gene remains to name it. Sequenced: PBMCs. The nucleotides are TGCGCCAGCAGCTTGAACAGTAACTATGGCTACACCTTC. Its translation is CASSLNSNYGYTF. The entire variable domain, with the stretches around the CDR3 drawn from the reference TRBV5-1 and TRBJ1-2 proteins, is KAGVTQTPRYLIKTRGQQVTLSCSPISGHRSVSWYQQTPGQGLQFLFEYFSETQRNKGNFPGRFSGRQFSNSRSEMNVSTLELGDSALYLCASSLNSNYGYTFGSGTRLTVV.